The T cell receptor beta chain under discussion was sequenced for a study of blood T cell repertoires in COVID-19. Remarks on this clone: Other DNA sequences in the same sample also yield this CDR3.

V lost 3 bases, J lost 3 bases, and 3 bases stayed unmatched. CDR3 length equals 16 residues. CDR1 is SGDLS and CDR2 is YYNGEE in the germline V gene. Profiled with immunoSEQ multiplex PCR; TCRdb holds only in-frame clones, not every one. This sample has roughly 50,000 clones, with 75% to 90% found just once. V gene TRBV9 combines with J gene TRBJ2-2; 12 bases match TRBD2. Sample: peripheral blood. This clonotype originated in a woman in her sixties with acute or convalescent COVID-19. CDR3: CASSAGTSGYTGELFF. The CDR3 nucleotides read TGTGCCAGCAGCGCCGGGACTAGCGGGTACACCGGGGAGCTGTTTTTT.